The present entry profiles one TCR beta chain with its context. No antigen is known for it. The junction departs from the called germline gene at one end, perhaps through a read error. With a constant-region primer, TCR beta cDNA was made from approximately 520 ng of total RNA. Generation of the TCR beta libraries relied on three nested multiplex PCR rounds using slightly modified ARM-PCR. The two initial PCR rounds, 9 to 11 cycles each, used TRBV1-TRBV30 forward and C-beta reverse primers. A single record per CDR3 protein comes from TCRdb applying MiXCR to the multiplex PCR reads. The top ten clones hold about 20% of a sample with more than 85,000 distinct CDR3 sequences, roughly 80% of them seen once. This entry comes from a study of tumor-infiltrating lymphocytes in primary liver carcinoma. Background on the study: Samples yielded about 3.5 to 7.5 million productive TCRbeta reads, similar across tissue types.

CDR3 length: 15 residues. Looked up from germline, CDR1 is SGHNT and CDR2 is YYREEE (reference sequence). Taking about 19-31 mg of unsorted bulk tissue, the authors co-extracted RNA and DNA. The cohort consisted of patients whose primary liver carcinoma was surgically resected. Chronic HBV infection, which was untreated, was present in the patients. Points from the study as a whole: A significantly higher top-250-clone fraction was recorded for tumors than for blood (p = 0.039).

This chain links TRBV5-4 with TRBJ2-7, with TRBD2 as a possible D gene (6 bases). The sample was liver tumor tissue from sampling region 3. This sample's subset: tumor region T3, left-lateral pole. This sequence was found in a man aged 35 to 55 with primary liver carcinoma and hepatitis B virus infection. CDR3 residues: CASCPTGTGINEQCF. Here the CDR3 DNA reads TGTGCCAGCTGCCCAACCGGGACTGGGATCAACGAGCAGTGCTTC.